This T cell receptor beta chain emerged from a study of T cell changes during pregnancy in multiple sclerosis. Trimming removed 0 bases from V and 5 bases from J; junction bases left unmatched: 1. There are 14 residues in the CDR3. Germline CDR1 is SGDLS and CDR2 is YYNGEE. Clones were sequenced by immunoSEQ multiplex PCR, and TCRdb holds only the in-frame ones, with some missing. In the table there are about 72,000 clones, roughly nine tenths of which are singletons. The chain links TRBV9 to TRBJ2-3; 9 bases are a match to TRBD2. This material consisted of peripheral blood, taken in the third trimester of pregnancy. This TCR was sampled from a female donor in good health, enrolled as a control in a pregnancy study. The DNA of the CDR3 is TGTGCCAGCAGCGTAGGCGGGGGGGGAGATACGCAGTATTTT. This gives the protein CASSVGGGGDTQYF.